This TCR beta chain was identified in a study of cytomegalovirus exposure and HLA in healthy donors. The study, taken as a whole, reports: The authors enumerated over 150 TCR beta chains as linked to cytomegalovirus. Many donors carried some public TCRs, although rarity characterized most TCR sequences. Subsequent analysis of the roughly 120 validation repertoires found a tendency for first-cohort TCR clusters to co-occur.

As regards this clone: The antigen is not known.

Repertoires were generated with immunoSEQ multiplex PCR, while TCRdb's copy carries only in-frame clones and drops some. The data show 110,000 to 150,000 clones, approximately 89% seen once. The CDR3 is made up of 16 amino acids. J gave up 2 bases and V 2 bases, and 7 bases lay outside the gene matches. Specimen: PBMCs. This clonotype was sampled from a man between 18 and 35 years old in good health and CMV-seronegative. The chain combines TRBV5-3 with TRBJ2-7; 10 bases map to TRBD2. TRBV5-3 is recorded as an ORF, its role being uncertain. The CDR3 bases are TGTGCCAGAAGCTTACGCGGGACTAGCGTCACCTACGAGCAGTACGTC. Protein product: CARSLRGTSVTYEQYV.